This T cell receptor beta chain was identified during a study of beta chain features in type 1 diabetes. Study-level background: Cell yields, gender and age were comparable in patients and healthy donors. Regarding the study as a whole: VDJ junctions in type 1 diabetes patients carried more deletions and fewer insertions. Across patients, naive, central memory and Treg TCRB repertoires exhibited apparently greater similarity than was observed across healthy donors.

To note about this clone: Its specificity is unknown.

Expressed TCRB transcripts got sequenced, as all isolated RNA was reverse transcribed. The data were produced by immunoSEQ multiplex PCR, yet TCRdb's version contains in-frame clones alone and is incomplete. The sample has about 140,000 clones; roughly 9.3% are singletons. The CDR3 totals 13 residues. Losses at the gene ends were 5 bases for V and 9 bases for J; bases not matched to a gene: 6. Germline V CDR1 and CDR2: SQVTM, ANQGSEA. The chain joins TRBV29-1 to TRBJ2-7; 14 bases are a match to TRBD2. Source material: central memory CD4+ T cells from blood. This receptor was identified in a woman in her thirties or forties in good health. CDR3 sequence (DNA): TGCAGCGTTCAGACTAGCGGGGGGGCTGTGCAGTACTTC. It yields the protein CSVQTSGGAVQYF.